The T cell receptor beta chain described here comes from a study of blood T cell repertoires in COVID-19. Study context: The United States, Italy and Spain provided the acute and convalescent COVID-19 samples. Nucleic acid was either cDNA or gDNA, and it came from T cells, B-cell-depleted T cells, or PBMCs.

TCRdb keeps only in-frame clones here, not all; method: immunoSEQ multiplex PCR. The sample includes 200,000 to 250,000 clones, 84% of them seen just once. Everyone who took part was roughly 18 to 100 years old, and they came from about two dozen US areas. The germline CDR1 and CDR2 sequences are MGHRA and YSYEKL. V trimming: 6 bases; J trimming: 3 bases; junction bases outside the gene matches: 19. The CDR3 spans 19 residues. The clonotype comes from a woman between 40 and 50 years old who had recovered from COVID-19. The genes are TRBV4-1 and TRBJ2-5, with 10 bases aligning to TRBD2. Sample: PBMCs or T cells enriched from blood (not recorded which). CDR3 coding DNA: TGCGCCAGCAGGACTCGTCCCGGGACTAGCGTGGTCGGTGAAGAGACCCAGTACTTC. It codes for CASRTRPGTSVVGEETQYF.